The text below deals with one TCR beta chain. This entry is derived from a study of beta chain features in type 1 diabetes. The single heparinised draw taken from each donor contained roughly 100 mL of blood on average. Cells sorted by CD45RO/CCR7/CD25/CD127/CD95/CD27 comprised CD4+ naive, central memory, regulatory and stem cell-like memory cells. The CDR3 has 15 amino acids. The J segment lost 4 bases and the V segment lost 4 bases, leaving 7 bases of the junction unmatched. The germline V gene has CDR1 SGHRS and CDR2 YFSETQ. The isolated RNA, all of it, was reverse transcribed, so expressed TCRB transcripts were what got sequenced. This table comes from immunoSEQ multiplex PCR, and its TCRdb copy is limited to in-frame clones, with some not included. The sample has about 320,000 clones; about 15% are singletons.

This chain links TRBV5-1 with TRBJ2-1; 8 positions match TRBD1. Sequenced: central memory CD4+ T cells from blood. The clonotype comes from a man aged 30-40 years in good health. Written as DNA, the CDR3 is TGCGCCAGCAGCCCGAGGACAGGGATTTACAATGAGCAGTTCTTC. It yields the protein CASSPRTGIYNEQFF.